This TCR beta chain was profiled in a study of beta chain features in type 1 diabetes. The investigators reverse transcribed all of the isolated RNA, so they sequenced expressed TCRB transcripts. Sequencing was performed with immunoSEQ multiplex PCR; in TCRdb, only in-frame clones are kept and a portion is missing. The sample includes hundreds of thousands of clones, roughly 12% of them seen just once. This clone has only a few counts. Its antigen is as yet unknown. All sorted populations exceeded 98% purity. Study-level points and caveats: Junctions at VDJ sites from type 1 diabetes patients had fewer insertions and more deletions. Possibly, sequencing cDNA over-represented cells that had high TCR expression levels. Equally in patients and controls, PCR might preferentially amplify shorter templates.

The sample taken for sequencing was naive CD4+ T cells from blood. This receptor was obtained from a man between 18 and 35 years old in good health.

CDR3 residues: CASRRGYEQYF. Written as DNA, the CDR3 is TGTGCCAGCAGACGGGGGTACGAGCAGTACTTC. V usage is TRBV28 and J usage is TRBJ2-7, with D possibly TRBD2 on 6 matching bases. Trimming removed 6 bases from V and 4 bases from J, with 7 bases in between. The CDR3 contains 11 residues. Germline CDR1 and CDR2: MDHEN and SYDVKM.